This T cell receptor (beta chain) was documented in a study of blood T cell repertoires in COVID-19. Study-level information: T cells, B-cell-depleted T cells, or PBMCs supplied cDNA or gDNA.

In the original analysis: Amplification of reference gene primers provided the estimated nucleated cell counts. The assay was immunoSEQ multiplex PCR, and TCRdb's table has in-frame clones only and misses some. Clone size and V and J calls were adopted from that table, with D and trimming inferred from the DNA. The top ten clones hold 17% of a sample with approximately 100,000 clones, approximately 89% of them seen once. The CDR3 is 12 amino acids. Trimming pared 3 bases from V and 4 bases from J, leaving 8 bases between. Looked up from germline, CDR1 is DFQATT and CDR2 is SNEGSKA (reference sequence).

This rearrangement joins TRBV20-1 to TRBJ2-3, with a tentative D call TRBD2 (5 bases). The sequenced sample consisted of peripheral blood. The origin of this receptor is a woman of 80 years or more in a cohort sampled during active COVID-19. CDR3: CSASTSADTQYF. DNA of the CDR3: TGCAGTGCTAGTACTAGTGCAGATACGCAGTATTTT.